A single TCR beta chain is shown here with its context. This record comes from a study of blood T cell repertoires in COVID-19. Looking at the study overall: The United States, Italy and Spain provided the acute and convalescent COVID-19 samples. PBMCs, B-cell-depleted T cells, or T cells provided the cDNA or gDNA that made up the material.

The CDR3 is 17 residues long. Germline V CDR1 and CDR2: PRHDT, FYEKMQ (reference sequence). With V trimmed by 4 bases and J by 9 bases, 13 bases remained unmatched. Original analysis: From reference gene primer amplification, estimates of nucleated cell counts were derived. TCRdb's table, derived via immunoSEQ multiplex PCR, lists solely in-frame clones and lacks some. Clone size and the V and J calls come from that table; the DNA yielded D and trimming. The table records roughly 110,000 clones, around nine tenths of them present only once. The specimen sequenced was peripheral blood. The receptor was derived from a human donor with acute or convalescent COVID-19. The donor label of this sample is uncertain. The rearrangement links TRBV13 to TRBJ2-1; 12 nucleotides agree with TRBD2. The DNA of the CDR3 is TGTGCCAGCAGCTCGCTCGGCGGGGCTAGCGGGAGGGTTGAGCAGTTCTTC. Protein: CASSSLGGASGRVEQFF.